The 6 T cell receptor beta chains given below trace back to one sample, sequenced in a study of blood T cell repertoires in COVID-19. Sequenced by immunoSEQ multiplex PCR; TCRdb stores in-frame clones only, minus some. The table lists approximately 250,000 clones, 70% to 90% of them singletons, with 1% in the top ten. The sequencing sample was made of PBMCs or T cells enriched from blood (not recorded which). All receptors derive from a young woman who had recovered from COVID-19.

The V gene is TRBV19, the J gene TRBJ1-6; 7 bases fit TRBD1. The V gene end was trimmed by 5 bases and the J gene end by 6 bases; junction bases not matched to a gene: 4. Per the germline V gene, CDR1 is LNHDA and CDR2 is SQIVND (reference sequence). The CDR3 covers 14 residues. CDR3 amino acids: CASSGGQLNSPLHF. CDR3 DNA sequence: TGTGCCAGTAGTGGGGGACAGCTTAATTCACCCCTCCACTTT. The full variable domain, with the rest looked up from reference TRBV19 and TRBJ1-6, is DGGITQSPKYLFRKEGQNVTLSCEQNLNHDAMYWYRQDPGQGLRLIYYSQIVNDFQKGDIAEGYSVSREKKESFPLTVTSAQKNPTAFYLCASSGGQLNSPLHFGNGTRLTVT.

This clone occurred once. The chain has TRBV28 and TRBJ1-2, with D tentatively TRBD1 (5 bases). V shed 6 bases and J shed 2 bases, with 10 bases lying between them. Germline assignment: CDR1 MDHEN and CDR2 SYDVKM. The CDR3 covers 13 residues. CDR3 region: CASREGYNYGYTF. CDR3 nucleotides: TGTGCCAGCAGGGAGGGGTACAACTATGGCTACACCTTC.

The CDR3 DNA follows: TGTGCCAGCACCCAGGGGTTAACCTACGAGCAGTACTTC. Amino acid sequence: CASTQGLTYEQYF. The rearrangement links TRBV28 to TRBJ2-7; a weak D match, TRBD1 (6 bases). Germline lookup yields CDR1 MDHEN and CDR2 SYDVKM. The ends were cut back, 7 bases at V and 2 bases at J, with 12 bases in the middle. The CDR3 has 13 amino acids.

The chain employs TRBV18 and TRBJ2-3; D unresolved. The length of the CDR3 is 16 residues. Trimming removed 1 base from V and 3 bases from J, with 14 bases in between. From germline, CDR1 is KGHSH and CDR2 LQKENI. Here the CDR3 reads CASSPLSPGLTDTQYF. The CDR3 DNA reads as TGTGCCAGCTCACCACTTAGCCCCGGTTTGACAGATACGCAGTATTTT. Looking up the rest from reference TRBV18 and TRBJ2-3 gives the full variable domain: NAGVMQNPRHLVRRRGQEARLRCSPMKGHSHVYWYRQLPEEGLKFMVYLQKENIIDESGMPKERFSAEFPKEGPSILRIQQVVRGDSAAYFCASSPLSPGLTDTQYFGPGTRLTVL.

The chain uses TRBV28 and TRBJ2-1, with TRBD2 matching 11 bases. This CDR3 is 12 amino acids long. Germline V gene lookup returns CDR1 MDHEN and CDR2 SYDVKM. Trimming cost V 5 bases and J 15 bases; bases outside gene matches: 6. The CDR3 sequence: CASSIGTSGPFF. The CDR3 nucleotides are TGTGCCAGCAGTATTGGGACTAGCGGTCCGTTCTTC.

The chain uses TRBV19 and TRBJ1-2; the D is unclear. Germline CDR1 reads LNHDA; CDR2 reads SQIVND (reference sequence). The CDR3 runs 16 residues. Trimming stripped 3 bases from V and 9 bases from J, with 23 bases between. The CDR3 protein is CASSIKDPGSVLSYTF. In nucleotides, the CDR3 is TGTGCCAGTAGTATTAAGGACCCGGGATCTGTTTTGAGCTACACCTTC.